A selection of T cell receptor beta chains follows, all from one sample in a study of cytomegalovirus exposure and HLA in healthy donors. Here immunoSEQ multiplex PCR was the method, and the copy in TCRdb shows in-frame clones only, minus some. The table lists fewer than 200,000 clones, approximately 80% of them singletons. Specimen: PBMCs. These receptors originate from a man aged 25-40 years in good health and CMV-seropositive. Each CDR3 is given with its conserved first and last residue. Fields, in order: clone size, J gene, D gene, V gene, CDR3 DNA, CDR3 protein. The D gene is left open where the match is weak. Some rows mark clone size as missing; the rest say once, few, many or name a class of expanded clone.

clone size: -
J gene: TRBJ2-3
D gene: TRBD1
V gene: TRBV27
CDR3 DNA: TGTGCCAGCAGTCAACACCCCACAGGGGTCACAGATACGCAGTATTTT
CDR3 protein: CASSQHPTGVTDTQYF

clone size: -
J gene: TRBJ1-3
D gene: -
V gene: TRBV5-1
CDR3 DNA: TGCGCCAGCAGCTTGGTGGGGGCAGATGGAAACACCATATATTTT
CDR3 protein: CASSLVGADGNTIYF

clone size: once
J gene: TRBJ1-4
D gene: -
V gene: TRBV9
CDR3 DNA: TGTGCCAGCAGCGTCACAGGGACCCCTAATGAAAAACTGTTTTTT
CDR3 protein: CASSVTGTPNEKLFF

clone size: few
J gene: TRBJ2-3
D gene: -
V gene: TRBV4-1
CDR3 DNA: TGCGCCAGCAGCCCCCCCCGGGGTATACAGTATTTT
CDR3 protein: CASSPPRGIQYF

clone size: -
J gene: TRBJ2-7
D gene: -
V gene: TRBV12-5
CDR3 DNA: TGTGCTAGTGGTTCGCCTGAAAGGGGGTACGAGCAGTACTTC
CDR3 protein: CASGSPERGYEQYF

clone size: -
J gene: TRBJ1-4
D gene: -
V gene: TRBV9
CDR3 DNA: TGTGCCAGCAACACCTTGGTGGACAGAGTATCAACTAATGAAAAACTGTTTTTT
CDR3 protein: CASNTLVDRVSTNEKLFF

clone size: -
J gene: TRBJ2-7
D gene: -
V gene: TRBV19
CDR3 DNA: TGTGCCAGTAGTGAGGGAATCTTAATCCCCTACGAGCAGTACTTC
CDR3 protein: CASSEGILIPYEQYF

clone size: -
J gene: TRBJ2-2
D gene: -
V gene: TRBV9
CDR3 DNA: TGTGCCAGCAGCACTCGCGACAGTTACACCGGGGAGCTGTTTTTT
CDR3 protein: CASSTRDSYTGELFF

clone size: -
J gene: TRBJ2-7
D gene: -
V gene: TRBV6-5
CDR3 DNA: TGTGCCAGCAGGCGGGGACAGAACTACGAGCAGTACTTC
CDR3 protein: CASRRGQNYEQYF

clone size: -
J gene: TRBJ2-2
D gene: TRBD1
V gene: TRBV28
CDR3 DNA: TGTGCCAGCAGTTGGACAGGGGCCGGGGAGCTGTTTTTT
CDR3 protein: CASSWTGAGELFF

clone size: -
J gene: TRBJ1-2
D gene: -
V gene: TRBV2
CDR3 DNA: TGTGCCAGCAGTGCGGCAGGGAAATATGGCTACACCTTC
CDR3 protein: CASSAAGKYGYTF

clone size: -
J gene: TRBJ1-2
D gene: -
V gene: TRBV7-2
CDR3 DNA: TGTGCCAGCAGCTTAAGCGCAGAGTCCTATGGCTACACCTTC
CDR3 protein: CASSLSAESYGYTF

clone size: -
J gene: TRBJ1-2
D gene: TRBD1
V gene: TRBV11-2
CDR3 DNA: TGTGCCAGCAGCTTACAGGGGGCTACATCCTGGGGCTACACCTTC
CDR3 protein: CASSLQGATSWGYTF

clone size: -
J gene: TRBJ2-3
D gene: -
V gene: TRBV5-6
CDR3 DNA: TGTGCCAGCAGCTTTGAGTATACGCAGTATTTT
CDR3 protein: CASSFEYTQYF

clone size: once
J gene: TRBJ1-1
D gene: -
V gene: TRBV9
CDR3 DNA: TGTGCCAGCAGCGGCATGGCAGGGCTTAACACTGAAGCTTTCTTT
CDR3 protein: CASSGMAGLNTEAFF

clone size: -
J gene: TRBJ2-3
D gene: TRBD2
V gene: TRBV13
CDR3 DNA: TGTGCCAGCAGCTTTCGTGGGGGGGATAGCACAGATACGCAGTATTTT
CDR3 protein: CASSFRGGDSTDTQYF

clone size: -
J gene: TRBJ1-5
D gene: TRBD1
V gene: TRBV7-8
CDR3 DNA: TGTGCCAGCAGCACCCAGGTCCGGGACAGTAATCAGCCCCAGCATTTT
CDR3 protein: CASSTQVRDSNQPQHF

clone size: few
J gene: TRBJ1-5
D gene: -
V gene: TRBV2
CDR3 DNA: TGTGCCAGCAGTGACCCAACAGGGCATCAGCCCCAGCATTTT
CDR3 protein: CASSDPTGHQPQHF

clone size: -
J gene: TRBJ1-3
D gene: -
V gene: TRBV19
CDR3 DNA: TGTGCCAGTAGTGAACAGTCAGCTGGAAACACCATATATTTT
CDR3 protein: CASSEQSAGNTIYF

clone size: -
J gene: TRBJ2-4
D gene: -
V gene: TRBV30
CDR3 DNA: TGTGCCTGGAGTGGAGGAGGGATCCTAGCCAAAAACATTCAGTACTTC
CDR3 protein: CAWSGGGILAKNIQYF

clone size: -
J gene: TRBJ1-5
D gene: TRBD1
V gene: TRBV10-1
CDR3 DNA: TGCGCCAGCAGTGAGTCGGGACAGGGGGTACAGCCCCAGCATTTT
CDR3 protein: CASSESGQGVQPQHF

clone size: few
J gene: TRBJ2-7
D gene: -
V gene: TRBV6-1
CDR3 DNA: TGTGCCAGCAGTGAAGCGCGGAGGGGTGCCTACGAGCAGTACTTC
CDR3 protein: CASSEARRGAYEQYF

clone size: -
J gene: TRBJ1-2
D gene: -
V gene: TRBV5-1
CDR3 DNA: TGCGCCAGCAGCACCAACAGGGATGGCTACACCTTC
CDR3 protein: CASSTNRDGYTF

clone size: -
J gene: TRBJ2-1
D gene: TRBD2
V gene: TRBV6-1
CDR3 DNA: TGTGCCAGCAGTGAAGCAGGCGGGGGGCCGTACAATGAGCAGTTCTTC
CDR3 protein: CASSEAGGGPYNEQFF

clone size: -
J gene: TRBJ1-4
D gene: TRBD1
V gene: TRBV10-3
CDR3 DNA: TGTGCCAGCTCTACCGTTCCGGGACAGGGGAATGAAAAACTGTTTTTT
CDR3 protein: CASSTVPGQGNEKLFF

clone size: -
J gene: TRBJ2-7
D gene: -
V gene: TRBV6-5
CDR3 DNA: TGTGCCAGCAGTTACCAGGGGAGATACGAGCAGTACTTC
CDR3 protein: CASSYQGRYEQYF

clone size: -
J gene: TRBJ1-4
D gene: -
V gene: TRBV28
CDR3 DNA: TGTGCCAGCACTCCGATGCGGGGCGGTAATGAAAAACTGTTTTTT
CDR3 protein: CASTPMRGGNEKLFF

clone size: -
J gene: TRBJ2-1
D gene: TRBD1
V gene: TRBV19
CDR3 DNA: TGTGCCAGTAGTATAAACAGGGGGCTGTTGAATGAGCAGTTCTTC
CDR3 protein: CASSINRGLLNEQFF

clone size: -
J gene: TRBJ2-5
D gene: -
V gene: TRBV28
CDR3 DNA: TGTGCCAGCAGTTTAATAATCTCCCCTCAAGAGACCCAGTACTTC
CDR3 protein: CASSLIISPQETQYF

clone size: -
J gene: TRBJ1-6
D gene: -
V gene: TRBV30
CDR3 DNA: TGTGCCTGGAGTGTCTCCGGGGATTTCTCACCCCTCCACTTT
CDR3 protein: CAWSVSGDFSPLHF

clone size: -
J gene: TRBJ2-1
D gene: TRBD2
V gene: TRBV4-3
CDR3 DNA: TGCGCCAGCAGCCTACTAGCGGGGGGGCCTCATGAGCAGTTCTTC
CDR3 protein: CASSLLAGGPHEQFF

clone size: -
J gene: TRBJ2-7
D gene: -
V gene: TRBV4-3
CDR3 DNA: TGCGCCAGCAGCCAAGAACAGGGCTTCTCCTACGAGCAGTACTTC
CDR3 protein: CASSQEQGFSYEQYF

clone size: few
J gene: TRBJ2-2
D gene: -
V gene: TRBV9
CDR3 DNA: TGTGCCAGCAGCGAGACTCCTACCGGGGAGCTGTTTTTT
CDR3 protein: CASSETPTGELFF

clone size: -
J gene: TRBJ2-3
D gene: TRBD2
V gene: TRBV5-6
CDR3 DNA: TGTGCCAGCAGCTTTGCGGGACTAGCGGTCACAGATACGCAGTATTTT
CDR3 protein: CASSFAGLAVTDTQYF

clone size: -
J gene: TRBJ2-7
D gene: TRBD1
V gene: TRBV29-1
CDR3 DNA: TGCAGCGCCGCGGGACAGGGGGCGGAGTACGAGCAGTACTTC
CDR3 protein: CSAAGQGAEYEQYF

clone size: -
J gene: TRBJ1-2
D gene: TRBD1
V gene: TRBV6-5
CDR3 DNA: TGTGCCAGCAGTTCGGGACAGGGGGGCGACTATGGCTACACCTTC
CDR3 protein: CASSSGQGGDYGYTF

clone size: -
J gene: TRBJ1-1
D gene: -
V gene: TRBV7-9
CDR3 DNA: TGTGCCAGCAGTTCTACAGTGAACACTGAAGCTTTCTTT
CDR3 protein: CASSSTVNTEAFF

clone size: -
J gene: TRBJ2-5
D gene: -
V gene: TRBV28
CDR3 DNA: TGTGCCAGCAGTTCCGAAGAGACCCAGTACTTC
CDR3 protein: CASSSEETQYF

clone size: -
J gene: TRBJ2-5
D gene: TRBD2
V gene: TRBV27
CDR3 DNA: TGTGCCAGCAGTCTTGGGGCTAGCGGGGGGGAAGAGACCCAGTACTTC
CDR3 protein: CASSLGASGGEETQYF

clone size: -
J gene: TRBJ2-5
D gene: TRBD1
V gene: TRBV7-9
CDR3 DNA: TGTGCCAGCAGCCCTAGACAGGGAATTATAGAGACCCAGTACTTC
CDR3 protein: CASSPRQGIIETQYF

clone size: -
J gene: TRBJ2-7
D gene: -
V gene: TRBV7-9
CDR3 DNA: TGTGCCAGCACCTTCGGCGGTCGTGCCTACGAGCAGTACTTC
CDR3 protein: CASTFGGRAYEQYF